This T cell receptor (beta chain) was identified during a study of siplizumab effects on memory and regulatory T cells. Generated by immunoSEQ multiplex PCR, the TCRdb table keeps only in-frame clones and is missing some. Of approximately 90,000 clones detected, over 85% appear once; the ten largest clones hold roughly 0.29%. The V gene lost 0 bases and the J gene lost 0 bases, with 9 bases spanning the gap. Per the germline V gene, CDR1 is SGHRS and CDR2 is YFSETQ. There are 15 residues in the CDR3. The sample consisted of non-Treg CD4+ T cells sorted from blood. The chain couples TRBV5-1 to TRBJ1-1; no firm D call. This clonotype was obtained from a human donor in good health. The CDR3 nucleotides read TGCGCCAGCAGCTTGGCCAAGGGTCTGAACACTGAAGCTTTCTTT. Translation: CASSLAKGLNTEAFF.